The 17 T cell receptor beta chains below come from one sample, sequenced in a study of control samples from healthy donors and cancer patients. Measured with immunoSEQ multiplex PCR; TCRdb has only the in-frame clones, and not every one. The table has 130,000 or so clones, roughly 90% seen once; the top ten hold under 40%. Specimen: blood. The receptors were sampled from a man in his fifties or sixties in good health.

This clone has only one observation. The J gene is TRBJ2-4, the V gene TRBV5-1, with 7 bases lining up with TRBD1. The germline V gene has CDR1 SGHRS and CDR2 YFSETQ. The V gene end was trimmed by 9 bases and the J gene end by 5 bases; junction bases not matched to a gene: 8. CDR3 length equals 13 residues. The DNA for the CDR3 is TGCGCCACCAGGGGGTCCGGAGAAAACATTCAGTACTTC. This gives the protein CATRGSGENIQYF.

The chain uses TRBV7-6 and TRBJ2-3; unclear D gene. CDR1 and CDR2 from the germline V gene are SGHVS and FNYEAQ. Trimming pared 1 base from V and 3 bases from J, leaving 2 bases between. This CDR3 has 12 residues. CDR3 DNA: TGTGCCAGCAGCTTAGGGACAGATACGCAGTATTTT. It specifies CASSLGTDTQYF.

The chain has TRBV7-9 and TRBJ1-2, with TRBD1 identical over 7 bases. The trim removed 5 bases at V and 1 base at J, leaving 4 bases unmatched. CDR3 length: 14 amino acids. Germline V gene sequence: CDR1 SEHNR, CDR2 FQNEAQ (reference sequence). The CDR3 region has the DNA TGTGCCAGCAGCCTGCAGGGGGTTAACTATGGCTACACCTTC. Protein: CASSLQGVNYGYTF.

This clone was recorded only once. The J gene is TRBJ1-1, the V gene TRBV19, with TRBD1 identical over 7 bases. The CDR3 contains 14 residues. The junction had 4 bases not matched to a gene; V was cut back by 2 bases and J by 4 bases. Germline V CDR1 and CDR2: LNHDA, SQIVND (reference sequence). CDR3 loop: CASSIQGVTTEAFF. The CDR3 region has the DNA TGTGCCAGTAGTATACAGGGGGTGACCACTGAAGCTTTCTTT.

V is TRBV9 and J is TRBJ2-3; 9 nucleotides align to TRBD1. J was trimmed by 2 bases and V by 1 base; bases with no gene match: 5. The CDR3 totals 16 residues. Germline V gene data show CDR1 as SGDLS and CDR2 as YYNGEE. The CDR3 loop reads CASSVSGTGITDTQYF. The CDR3 DNA is TGTGCCAGCAGCGTATCCGGGACAGGGATCACAGATACGCAGTATTTT.

J is TRBJ1-2 and V is TRBV18, with D unresolved. CDR1 and CDR2 (germline): KGHSH, LQKENI. The CDR3 sequence is 13 residues long. The V end was cut by 3 bases, the J end by 4 bases, with 9 bases between. CDR3 amino acids: CASSPAASYGYTF. In DNA, the CDR3 is TGTGCCAGCTCACCGGCAGCAAGCTATGGCTACACCTTC.

J is TRBJ2-7 and V is TRBV19; 11 bases map to TRBD2. CDR1 is LNHDA, CDR2 SQIVND, per germline (reference sequence). This CDR3 contains 15 residues. V trimming: 7 bases; J trimming: 7 bases; junction bases outside the gene matches: 12. The CDR3 sequence is CASIAIAGGPGEQYF. CDR3 bases: TGTGCCAGTATCGCCATAGCGGGGGGGCCGGGAGAGCAGTACTTC.

The chain carries TRBV5-1 and TRBJ1-6, with 8 nucleotides matching TRBD1. Germline lookup yields CDR1 SGHRS and CDR2 YFSETQ. The ends lost 1 base at V and 0 bases at J; junction bases unmatched: 6. The CDR3 has 18 residues. The CDR3 loop reads CASSLTWTGSSYNSPLHF. The CDR3 coding sequence is TGCGCCAGCAGCTTGACCTGGACAGGGAGCTCCTATAATTCACCCCTCCACTTT.

This chain links TRBV24-1 with TRBJ2-1; D assignment may be TRBD1 or TRBD2 (7 bases each). The CDR3 is 17 amino acids. Germline V gene sequence: CDR1 KGHDR, CDR2 SFDVKD. Trimming took off 2 bases at V and 10 bases at J, with 23 bases between the two ends. CDR3 in amino acids: CATSDSQGRAGVAEQFF. The DNA of the CDR3 is TGTGCCACCAGTGATTCACAGGGGCGCGCGGGGGTAGCAGAGCAGTTCTTC.

This chain uses TRBV5-1 with TRBJ1-6, with a possible D match to TRBD1 (5 bases). V shed 0 bases and J shed 6 bases, with 13 bases lying between them. The CDR3 consists of 16 residues. CDR1 SGHRS and CDR2 YFSETQ come from the germline V gene. In DNA form, the CDR3 reads TGCGCCAGCAGCTTGGAAGGAGGCAGGGCTAATTCACCCCTCCACTTT. This gives the protein CASSLEGGRANSPLHF.

The V and J genes are TRBV5-6 and TRBJ2-7, with D maybe TRBD1 (6 bases). Per the germline V gene, CDR1 is SGHDT and CDR2 is YYEEEE. CDR3 length: 12 residues. V shed 0 bases and J shed 6 bases, with 7 bases lying between them. CDR3 residues: CASSLGGREQYF. The CDR3 coding sequence is TGTGCCAGCAGCTTGGGGGGGCGCGAGCAGTACTTC.

In nucleotides, the CDR3 is TGTGCCAGCAGTTACTCGGACAGGGCTGAAAAACTGTTTTTT. Residues: CASSYSDRAEKLFF. This chain joins TRBV6-5 and TRBJ1-4, with TRBD1 matching over 8 bases. Germline CDR1 is MNHEY and CDR2 is SVGAGI. CDR3 size: 14 residues. With 0 bases clipped from V and 7 bases from J, the junction kept 1 base outside the gene matches.

V and J are TRBV19 and TRBJ1-2; 10 bases agree with TRBD1. With V trimmed by 7 bases and J by 7 bases, 12 bases remained unmatched. CDR3 size: 15 residues. Germline V lookup: CDR1 LNHDA, CDR2 SQIVND (reference sequence). Here the CDR3 DNA reads TGTGCCAGTAACCAAGACAGGGGGCGGCTCGCTGGCTACACCTTC. It specifies CASNQDRGRLAGYTF.

The chain is built from TRBV5-4 and TRBJ1-1; D call uncertain. V was trimmed by 2 bases and J by 0 bases, leaving 5 bases between them. The germline V gene has CDR1 SGHNT and CDR2 YYREEE (reference sequence). There are 13 residues in the CDR3. In nucleotides, the CDR3 is TGTGCCAGCAGCTTTGGTATGAACACTGAAGCTTTCTTT. Translated, it gives CASSFGMNTEAFF.

This clone was detected once. This chain connects TRBV5-6 to TRBJ1-2; D gene uncertain. Trimming cost V 0 bases and J 5 bases, with 8 bases left between them. Germline lookup yields CDR1 SGHDT and CDR2 YYEEEE. The CDR3 totals 13 residues. The CDR3 reads CASSLGMEYGYTF. For the CDR3, the DNA is TGTGCCAGCAGCTTGGGGATGGAGTATGGCTACACCTTC.

The chain employs TRBV11-2 and TRBJ1-1; the D gene is possibly TRBD1 (6 bases). This CDR3 spans 13 amino acids. V was shortened by 5 bases and J by 7 bases, with 14 bases between the two germline ends. Germline CDR1 is SGHAT and CDR2 is FQNNGV. CDR3 DNA: TGTGCCAGCAGCCCTAGGGGGAAGGGTGAAGCTTTCTTT. Its translation is CASSPRGKGEAFF.

The V gene is TRBV19, the J gene TRBJ1-2; 11 bases are a match to TRBD1. The CDR3 contains 15 residues. The V and J ends lost 6 bases and 9 bases, in that order; junction bases with no gene match: 12. Per germline, CDR1 LNHDA and CDR2 SQIVND (reference sequence). Written as DNA, the CDR3 is TGTGCCAGTAGGGACCGGACAGGGGGCGGTGGAAGCTACACCTTC. Encoded protein: CASRDRTGGGGSYTF.